These 17 T cell receptor beta chains originate from one sample sequenced in a study of cytomegalovirus exposure and HLA in healthy donors. Researchers ran the PCR with 60 Vbeta and 13 Jbeta primers. Assay: immunoSEQ multiplex PCR; the TCRdb copy retains only in-frame clones and omits some. The data show tens of thousands of clones, with 75% to 90% seen just once and about 12% held by the top ten. Material for sequencing was PBMCs. The receptors derive from a woman in her 30s in good health and CMV-seropositive.

This chain uses TRBV6-6 with TRBJ2-5, with D maybe TRBD2 (6 bases). This CDR3 comprises 14 residues. Germline V gene sequence: CDR1 MNHNY, CDR2 SVGAGI (reference sequence). Between the trimmed V and J ends, which lost 5 bases and 4 bases, there was a span of 14 bases. CDR3 bases: TGTGCCAGCAGTCCGGGCGGGGTAAGAGAGACCCAGTACTTC. It codes for CASSPGGVRETQYF.

The rearrangement joins TRBV2 to TRBJ2-5, with TRBD1 as a possible D gene (5 bases). Matching the DNA end better, TRBJ2-7 makes the J call doubtful. Germline CDR1 SNHLY, CDR2 FYNNEI. The CDR3 has 13 amino acids. The CDR3 nucleotides read TGTGCCAGCAGTCGCGACAGATTATACGAGCAGTACTTC. Translation: CASSRDRLYEQYF.

The chain links TRBV7-3 to TRBJ2-7; weak D call: TRBD2 (6 bases). The V end was cut by 4 bases, the J end by 9 bases, with 25 bases between. Germline loops: CDR1 SGHTA, CDR2 FQGTGA. The CDR3 has 16 amino acids. The CDR3 nucleotides are TGTGCCAGCAGCTCCGGGAGAGTGTCTTCCGAGCACGGGCAGTACTTC. Protein sequence: CASSSGRVSSEHGQYF.

The CDR3 reads CASSLAGGGSYEQYF. DNA for the CDR3: TGCGCCAGCAGCTTGGCTGGCGGGGGCTCTTACGAGCAGTACTTC. V is TRBV5-1 and J is TRBJ2-7, with D perhaps matching TRBD2 (7 bases). Germline V gene lookup returns CDR1 SGHRS and CDR2 YFSETQ. Trimming cost V 0 bases and J 4 bases, with 14 bases left between them. This CDR3 has 15 residues.

This sequence joins TRBV29-1 and TRBJ1-2; TRBD1 matches at 7 bases. Trimming at V came to 8 bases and at J to 4 bases, leaving 19 bases not matched to a gene. Germline lookup yields CDR1 SQVTM and CDR2 ANQGSEA. The CDR3 has 16 amino acids. The CDR3 DNA is TGCAGCTCGGGAAGGACGGTCACAGGGGAAGGCTATGGCTACACCTTC. Amino acids: CSSGRTVTGEGYGYTF.

This chain connects TRBV21-1 to TRBJ2-7; the table's D call TRBD1 went unverified against the DNA. TRBV21-1 is an annotated pseudogene. The CDR3 sequence is 15 residues long. The CDR3, as DNA: TGTGCCAGCAGACGCAGGGACAGTGTAAGGAACGAGCAGTACTTC. It translates to CASRRRDSVRNEQYF.

The V and J genes are TRBV4-1 and TRBJ1-1; D not resolved. V was pared by 4 bases and J by 1 base, with 7 bases between. The CDR3 spans 13 residues. Looked up from germline, CDR1 is MGHRA and CDR2 is YSYEKL. DNA for the CDR3: TGCGCCAGCAGCCTTAGAGGGAACACTGAAGCTTTCTTT. Amino acids: CASSLRGNTEAFF.

The J gene is TRBJ2-7, the V gene TRBV27, with D unclear. With 6 bases removed from V and 5 bases from J, the gap between germline ends came to 17 bases. CDR3 length: 14 amino acids. Germline V gene lookup returns CDR1 MNHEY and CDR2 SMNVEV (reference sequence). CDR3 residues: CASRVRHLSDEQYF. Written as DNA, the CDR3 is TGTGCCAGCAGGGTCAGACATCTTTCGGACGAGCAGTACTTC.

The V call is TRBV30, the J call TRBJ2-7; 7 bases line up with TRBD1. Looked up from germline, CDR1 is GTSNPN and CDR2 is SVGIG (reference sequence). The CDR3 loop spans 12 amino acids. J was trimmed by 2 bases and V by 4 bases; bases with no gene match: 2. CDR3 in DNA: TGTGCCTGGACGACAGGGACCTACGAGCAGTACTTC. Translating it yields CAWTTGTYEQYF.

This chain connects TRBV7-6 to TRBJ1-3; D is unresolved. The CDR3 has 13 amino acids. Germline CDR1 SGHVS, CDR2 FNYEAQ. The germline V and J ends were trimmed by 1 base and 7 bases, with 8 bases remaining between them. This CDR3 is CASSLGEANTIYF. Written as DNA, the CDR3 is TGTGCCAGCAGCTTAGGGGAGGCGAACACCATATATTTT.

The chain couples TRBV5-1 to TRBJ2-2; 12 nucleotides match TRBD2. Per the germline V gene, CDR1 is SGHRS and CDR2 is YFSETQ. The CDR3 runs to 15 residues. The V and J ends lost 4 bases and 6 bases, in that order; junction bases with no gene match: 4. The CDR3 loop reads CASSVTSGRPGELFF. The DNA for the CDR3 is TGCGCCAGCAGCGTGACTAGCGGGAGACCCGGGGAGCTGTTTTTT.

The genes are TRBV4-1 and TRBJ2-7; 11 nucleotides align to TRBD2. After removal of 4 bases from V and 0 bases from J, the junction contained 5 bases not matched to a gene. From germline, CDR1 is MGHRA and CDR2 YSYEKL. The CDR3 has 16 amino acids. The CDR3: CASSPLLAGGSYEQYF. The CDR3 DNA is TGCGCCAGCAGCCCCCTCCTAGCGGGGGGCTCCTACGAGCAGTACTTC.

V is TRBV5-6 and J is TRBJ2-3, with 14 bases lining up with TRBD2. The V segment lost 2 bases and the J segment 3 bases; nucleotides outside the gene matches: 11. The V gene's germline CDR1 is SGHDT and CDR2 YYEEEE. This CDR3 contains 19 residues. The CDR3 reads CASSFTGLAGVSATDTQYF. The CDR3 region has the DNA TGTGCCAGCAGCTTTACGGGACTAGCGGGAGTGTCCGCGACAGATACGCAGTATTTT.

The gene calls are TRBV5-5 and TRBJ2-7; TRBD2 might be the D (6 bases). The CDR3 has 13 residues. CDR1 is SGHKS and CDR2 is YYEKEE in the germline V gene (reference sequence). V lost 2 bases to trimming and J lost 1 base, with 7 bases between them. The CDR3: CASSFGLSYEQYF. DNA for the CDR3: TGTGCCAGCAGCTTTGGACTATCCTACGAGCAGTACTTC.

The V call is TRBV30, the J call TRBJ2-7; D is possibly TRBD1 (7 bases). From germline, CDR1 is GTSNPN and CDR2 SVGIG (reference sequence). CDR3 length equals 12 residues. V was clipped by 3 bases and J by 4 bases, with 10 bases between them. The CDR3 sequence: CAWSRGRYEQYF. CDR3 DNA: TGTGCCTGGAGCAGGGGGAGGTACGAGCAGTACTTC.

This clone was seen just once. J is TRBJ2-1 and V is TRBV28; TRBD2 aligns across 13 bases. Germline values: CDR1 MDHEN, CDR2 SYDVKM. Losses at the gene ends were 5 bases for V and 6 bases for J; bases not matched to a gene: 4. CDR3 size: 15 residues. The CDR3 bases are TGTGCCAGCAGTCCACGGACTAGCGGGGGCAATGAGCAGTTCTTC. Translated, it gives CASSPRTSGGNEQFF.

The chain employs TRBV4-1 and TRBJ2-1, with D perhaps TRBD1 (5 bases). Germline V gene lookup returns CDR1 MGHRA and CDR2 YSYEKL. The CDR3 is 15 amino acids. V was clipped by 0 bases and J by 6 bases, with 12 bases between them. CDR3 loop: CASSQEIAGFNEQFF. The DNA for the CDR3 is TGCGCCAGCAGCCAAGAAATAGCAGGGTTCAATGAGCAGTTCTTC.